This is a list of T cell receptor beta chains from one sample in a study of T cell responses to AZD1222 COVID-19 vaccine. Sequenced by immunoSEQ multiplex PCR; TCRdb stores in-frame clones only, minus some. The sample holds about 110,000 clones, about nine tenths seen once. The sequencing here drew on peripheral blood, taken on day 0 of AZD1222 vaccination. The receptor set was obtained from an adult in good health. CDR3s include the opening cysteine and the closing phenylalanine or tryptophan. The D gene is left open where the match is weak. The size of a clone is reported for some rows only, either as once, few or many, or as a class for expanded clones.

d_call	cdr3_length	v_call	clone_size	j_call	cdr3_aa	cdr3_nt
TRBD2	13	TRBV2	.	TRBJ2-5	CASTAGGAGTQYF	TGTGCCAGCACGGCGGGAGGCGCGGGGACCCAGTACTTC
.	13	TRBV19	.	TRBJ2-1	CASSIVEANEQFF	TGTGCCAGTAGTATAGTTGAAGCAAATGAGCAGTTCTTC
TRBD1	15	TRBV6-5	.	TRBJ1-4	CASSPRTGVGEKLFF	TGTGCCAGCAGTCCCCGGACAGGCGTAGGTGAAAAACTGTTTTTT
TRBD1	16	TRBV11-2	.	TRBJ2-1	CASSPDLDRAYNEQFF	TGTGCCAGCAGCCCCGACCTGGACAGGGCCTACAATGAGCAGTTCTTC
.	15	TRBV4-2	.	TRBJ1-2	CASSNTGTSNYGYTF	TGTGCCAGCAGTAACACCGGGACATCCAACTATGGCTACACCTTC
TRBD1	16	TRBV4-1	.	TRBJ1-5	CASSQDPRDSGQPQHF	TGCGCCAGCAGCCAAGATCCCCGGGACAGCGGTCAGCCCCAGCATTTT
.	12	TRBV15	.	TRBJ1-1	CATSRGQWGAFF	TGTGCCACCAGCAGAGGGCAGTGGGGAGCTTTCTTT
.	10	TRBV3-1/TRBV3-2	once	TRBJ1-5	CFRSRQPQHF	TGTTTCAGGTCTCGGCAGCCCCAGCATTTT
TRBD2	15	TRBV6-2/TRBV6-3	.	TRBJ2-3	CASSPGLAAWDTQYF	TGTGCCAGCAGCCCGGGACTAGCGGCGTGGGATACGCAGTATTTT
TRBD2	15	TRBV7-2	.	TRBJ2-1	CASSWTSGRAYEQFF	TGTGCCAGCAGTTGGACTAGCGGGAGGGCCTATGAGCAGTTCTTC
.	14	TRBV5-1	.	TRBJ1-2	CASSLSTSNYGYTF	TGCGCCAGCAGCTTGTCCACTTCTAACTATGGCTACACCTTC
.	15	TRBV5-8	once	TRBJ1-2	CASSWTFGVNYGYTF	TGTGCCAGCAGCTGGACCTTCGGGGTAAACTATGGCTACACCTTC
.	15	TRBV18	.	TRBJ2-7	CASSPSVGEEYEQYF	TGTGCCAGCTCACCCTCAGTAGGGGAGGAATACGAGCAGTACTTC
.	12	TRBV5-1	.	TRBJ1-1	CASSPDKYEAFF	TGCGCCAGCAGCCCAGACAAATATGAAGCTTTCTTT
.	17	TRBV4-1	.	TRBJ2-2	CASSHEPPGQNTGELFF	TGCGCCAGCAGCCACGAACCCCCGGGACAGAACACCGGGGAGCTGTTTTTT
.	14	TRBV27	.	TRBJ1-1	CASTTYGGGTEAFF	TGTGCCAGCACCACGTACGGGGGCGGCACTGAAGCTTTCTTT
.	13	TRBV5-1	few	TRBJ1-2	CASSFQGRLGYTF	TGCGCCAGCAGCTTTCAGGGAAGATTAGGCTACACCTTC
.	12	TRBV2	.	TRBJ1-2	CASSAELGGYTF	TGTGCCAGCAGTGCAGAGCTCGGTGGCTACACCTTC
TRBD1	15	TRBV4-1	.	TRBJ2-5	CASSLTGQGGETQYF	TGCGCCAGCAGCCTAACAGGACAGGGCGGAGAGACCCAGTACTTC
.	15	TRBV19	.	TRBJ1-1	CASSIAQVQNTEAFF	TGTGCCAGTAGTATAGCGCAAGTACAGAACACTGAAGCTTTCTTT
.	14	TRBV19	once	TRBJ1-2	CASKEGGLHYGYTF	TGTGCCAGTAAGGAAGGGGGATTACACTATGGCTACACCTTC
TRBD1	15	TRBV15	.	TRBJ1-5	CATSRGGQGAQPQHF	TGTGCCACCAGCAGAGGGGGACAGGGGGCGCAGCCCCAGCATTTT
.	14	TRBV3-1/TRBV3-2	once	TRBJ1-1	CASSQYWGPTEAFF	TGTGCCAGCAGCCAATATTGGGGACCCACTGAAGCTTTCTTT
.	13	TRBV11-2	.	TRBJ2-7	CASSSSTAYEQYF	TGTGCCAGCAGCTCATCTACCGCCTACGAGCAGTACTTC
TRBD1	15	TRBV9	few	TRBJ1-4	CASSVGQGGREKLFF	TGTGCCAGCAGCGTTGGACAGGGGGGCCGGGAAAAACTGTTTTTT
.	12	TRBV7-8	few	TRBJ2-7	CASSHEGYEQYF	TGTGCCAGCAGCCACGAAGGGTACGAGCAGTACTTC
.	13	TRBV5-6	.	TRBJ2-2	CASSDRGAGELFF	TGTGCCAGCAGTGACCGGGGCGCCGGGGAGCTGTTTTTT
TRBD1	16	TRBV6-5	.	TRBJ2-7	CASSYDPSKGAYEQYF	TGTGCCAGCAGCTACGACCCTAGCAAGGGGGCTTACGAGCAGTACTTC
.	17	TRBV7-8	.	TRBJ1-1	CASSFPDRLAPNTEAFF	TGTGCCAGCAGCTTTCCAGACCGACTCGCACCAAACACTGAAGCTTTCTTT